A selection of T cell receptor beta chains follows, all from one sample in a study of Tregs in tolerant kidney transplant recipients. TCRdb keeps only in-frame clones here, not all; method: immunoSEQ multiplex PCR. The sample shows about 64,000 clones, around 87% of them seen only once. Sequences were derived from CD4+ T cells from blood (PBMCs), sampled 6 months after the transplant. The receptors derive from a human patient who received a combined kidney and bone marrow transplant. A share of the T cells may be of graft donor origin. Each CDR3 is given with its conserved first and last residue. D genes are given only for firm matches. Rows give clone size only sometimes, using once, few, many, or a class for an expanded clone.

V: TRBV29-1; size: NA; D: TRBD2; J: TRBJ2-1; DNA: TGCAGCGTGTTAATCGGGACTAACCCCTACAATGAGCAGTTCTTC; CDR3: CSVLIGTNPYNEQFF
V: TRBV5-6; size: NA; D: NA; J: TRBJ2-7; DNA: TGTGCCAGCAGCTTTCGCAGGGACGAGCAGTACTTC; CDR3: CASSFRRDEQYF
V: TRBV5-1; size: NA; D: TRBD2; J: TRBJ2-3; DNA: TGCGCCAGCAGCTTTATAGCGGGGGGGCAAGAAGATACGCAGTATTTT; CDR3: CASSFIAGGQEDTQYF
V: TRBV18; size: NA; D: TRBD1; J: TRBJ1-1; DNA: TGTGCCAGCTCACCACCGACAGGGGGCTCGAACACTGAAGCTTTCTTT; CDR3: CASSPPTGGSNTEAFF
V: TRBV4-2; size: NA; D: TRBD2; J: TRBJ2-2; DNA: TGTGCCAGCAGCCCGACTAGCGATCCCGGGGAGCTGTTTTTT; CDR3: CASSPTSDPGELFF
V: TRBV5-1; size: NA; D: NA; J: TRBJ2-3; DNA: TGCGCCAGCAGCTTGGGGGTAACAGGAGATACGCAGTATTTT; CDR3: CASSLGVTGDTQYF
V: TRBV7-2; size: NA; D: NA; J: TRBJ1-5; DNA: TGTGCCAGCAGCTTAAAACAGGGATATCAGCCCCAGCATTTT; CDR3: CASSLKQGYQPQHF
V: TRBV7-2; size: NA; D: NA; J: TRBJ1-2; DNA: TGTGCCAGCAGCTTACTTGAGGGACTCGGTTCCTATGGCTACACCTTC; CDR3: CASSLLEGLGSYGYTF
V: TRBV18; size: NA; D: TRBD1; J: TRBJ2-1; DNA: TGTGCCAGCTCACCGTTTATAGCGGGACAGGGGATCTACAATGAGCAGTTCTTC; CDR3: CASSPFIAGQGIYNEQFF
V: TRBV28; size: NA; D: TRBD1; J: TRBJ2-7; DNA: TGTGCCAGCAGTTCAAACAGGGGTGCCTACGAGCAGTACTTC; CDR3: CASSSNRGAYEQYF
V: TRBV7-2; size: NA; D: TRBD2; J: TRBJ2-3; DNA: TGTGCCAGCAGCTTAGCCGGGGGGGCCGGAGATACGCAGTATTTT; CDR3: CASSLAGGAGDTQYF
V: TRBV5-1; size: NA; D: NA; J: TRBJ2-1; DNA: TGCGCCAGCAGATCCCGAGACTACAATGAGCAGTTCTTC; CDR3: CASRSRDYNEQFF
V: TRBV14; size: NA; D: NA; J: TRBJ2-3; DNA: TGTGCCAGCAGCCAAGAAGGCAGGGTGGCAGATACGCAGTATTTT; CDR3: CASSQEGRVADTQYF
V: TRBV5-4; size: NA; D: NA; J: TRBJ2-2; DNA: TGTGCCAGCAGCTTGGACGCGAGCACCGGGGAGCTGTTTTTT; CDR3: CASSLDASTGELFF
V: TRBV5-1; size: NA; D: TRBD1; J: TRBJ2-7; DNA: TGCGCCAGCAGCTTAGGAGCAGGGGGTAACTACGAGCAGTACTTC; CDR3: CASSLGAGGNYEQYF
V: TRBV27; size: NA; D: NA; J: TRBJ2-1; DNA: TGTGCCAGCAGTCCTTGGAGGGGGGGGCCATCTCATGAGCAGTTCTTC; CDR3: CASSPWRGGPSHEQFF
V: TRBV5-4; size: NA; D: TRBD1; J: TRBJ2-7; DNA: TGTGCCAGCAGTGACAGGGTATCTTACGAGCAGTACTTC; CDR3: CASSDRVSYEQYF
V: TRBV7-2; size: NA; D: NA; J: TRBJ2-3; DNA: TGTGCCAGCAGCTTCAGGGCAGATACGCAGTATTTT; CDR3: CASSFRADTQYF
V: TRBV15; size: NA; D: NA; J: TRBJ2-5; DNA: TGTGCCACCAGCAGAGAATTTTACAGGGTAGAGGGAGAGACCCAGTACTTC; CDR3: CATSREFYRVEGETQYF
V: TRBV19; size: NA; D: TRBD1; J: TRBJ2-2; DNA: TGTGCCAGTAGTATTGCGACAGGGACCGGGGAGCTGTTTTTT; CDR3: CASSIATGTGELFF
V: TRBV4-2; size: few; D: TRBD2; J: TRBJ2-2; DNA: TGTGCCAGCAGCCAAGCCGGGACTAAAACCGGGGAGCTGTTTTTT; CDR3: CASSQAGTKTGELFF
V: TRBV7-9; size: NA; D: TRBD1; J: TRBJ1-2; DNA: TGTGCCAGCAGCCTGGGACAGCACTATGGCTACACCTTC; CDR3: CASSLGQHYGYTF
V: TRBV6-5; size: NA; D: NA; J: TRBJ1-4; DNA: TGTGCCAGCAGTCGACAGGCAACTAATGAAAAACTGTTTTTT; CDR3: CASSRQATNEKLFF
V: TRBV13; size: few; D: TRBD1; J: TRBJ1-4; DNA: TGTGCCAGCAGCCAGGGGGGTTTCGCGAAAAAACTGTTTTTT; CDR3: CASSQGGFAKKLFF
V: TRBV7-2; size: NA; D: NA; J: TRBJ2-5; DNA: TGTGCCAGCAGCTTACAGGGGGGATTCAGAGAGACCCAGTACTTC; CDR3: CASSLQGGFRETQYF
V: TRBV11-3; size: NA; D: TRBD2; J: TRBJ2-7; DNA: TGTGCCAGCAGCCCCCCGACTAGCGGGAGTTACGAGCAGTACTTC; CDR3: CASSPPTSGSYEQYF
V: TRBV6-6; size: NA; D: NA; J: TRBJ1-5; DNA: TGTGCCAGCAGTTACTGGCAGAATCAGCCCCAGCATTTT; CDR3: CASSYWQNQPQHF
V: TRBV14; size: NA; D: NA; J: TRBJ1-6; DNA: TGTGCCAGCAGCCAAGGGAGAGAGTACTCACCCCTCCACTTT; CDR3: CASSQGREYSPLHF
V: TRBV19; size: NA; D: NA; J: TRBJ1-4; DNA: TGTGCCAGTATGAGGACAGTTAATGAAAAACTGTTTTTT; CDR3: CASMRTVNEKLFF
V: TRBV15; size: NA; D: NA; J: TRBJ2-1; DNA: TGTGCCACCAGCAGTCCTTCATGGAGCTCGCGGCGGGTGGGTGAGCAGTTCTTC; CDR3: CATSSPSWSSRRVGEQFF
V: TRBV30; size: NA; D: NA; J: TRBJ2-5; DNA: TGTGCCTGGAGCCGCCCCGGGGTACAAGAGACCCAGTACTTC; CDR3: CAWSRPGVQETQYF
V: TRBV29-1; size: NA; D: TRBD1; J: TRBJ2-7; DNA: TGCAGCGTCGAACGGGACAGAGATACCGAGCAGTACTTC; CDR3: CSVERDRDTEQYF
V: TRBV28; size: NA; D: NA; J: TRBJ2-2; DNA: TGTGCCAGCAGTTTATCCCTCTATCACGGGGGTGGGACCGGGGAGCTGTTTTTT; CDR3: CASSLSLYHGGGTGELFF
V: TRBV5-1; size: NA; D: NA; J: TRBJ1-4; DNA: TGCGCCAGCAGCTTGAAAAATCCTTTTAATGAAAAACTGTTTTTT; CDR3: CASSLKNPFNEKLFF
V: TRBV4-2; size: NA; D: TRBD2; J: TRBJ2-1; DNA: TGTGCCAGCAGCCAGACGGGACTAGCGGGGCCCTACAATGAGCAGTTCTTC; CDR3: CASSQTGLAGPYNEQFF
V: TRBV19; size: NA; D: TRBD2; J: TRBJ2-1; DNA: TGTGCCAGTAGTCCGGGACTAGCGGGGTCCACGGGGCAGTTCTTC; CDR3: CASSPGLAGSTGQFF
V: TRBV15; size: NA; D: TRBD1; J: TRBJ1-5; DNA: TGTGCCACCAGCAGAACAGGGGATCAGCCCCAGCATTTT; CDR3: CATSRTGDQPQHF
V: TRBV9; size: NA; D: NA; J: TRBJ2-1; DNA: TGTGCCAGCAGCGCTTACACCAGCTCCTACAATGAGCAGTTCTTC; CDR3: CASSAYTSSYNEQFF
V: TRBV7-9; size: NA; D: TRBD1; J: TRBJ1-4; DNA: TGTGCCAGCAGCCCGGGACAGGGCGGTGGCTTATTCTACGATGAAAAACTGTTTTTT; CDR3: CASSPGQGGGLFYDEKLFF
V: TRBV10-3; size: NA; D: NA; J: TRBJ2-5; DNA: TGTGCCATCAGTGAGCCGACGATCAGGGGAGGGGATCAAGAGACCCAGTACTTC; CDR3: CAISEPTIRGGDQETQYF
V: TRBV11-3; size: few; D: NA; J: TRBJ2-3; DNA: TGTGCCAGCAGCTTCCCCGGAGCTACGCAGTATTTT; CDR3: CASSFPGATQYF
V: TRBV7-6; size: NA; D: TRBD1; J: TRBJ1-2; DNA: TGTGCCAGCAGCTTAGGTCGGACAGGGGGCAGCTATGGCTACACCTTC; CDR3: CASSLGRTGGSYGYTF
V: TRBV7-3; size: NA; D: NA; J: TRBJ2-2; DNA: TGTGCCAGCAGCTCAATGGGGGGGGGCAACACCGGGGAGCTGTTTTTT; CDR3: CASSSMGGGNTGELFF
V: TRBV5-6; size: NA; D: NA; J: TRBJ2-5; DNA: TGTGCCAGCTCTCCTGTCGGGCAAGAGACCCAGTACTTC; CDR3: CASSPVGQETQYF
V: TRBV7-8; size: NA; D: NA; J: TRBJ2-3; DNA: TGTGCCAGCAGCTCCACTAGCACAGATACGCAGTATTTT; CDR3: CASSSTSTDTQYF
V: TRBV5-7; size: once; D: TRBD1; J: TRBJ1-4; DNA: TGTGCCAGCAGCCCGCGACAGGGTGCGAAAAAACTGTTTTTT; CDR3: CASSPRQGAKKLFF
V: TRBV7-2; size: once; D: NA; J: TRBJ1-1; DNA: TGTGCCATCGGTAACCCGAGTGGCACTGAAGCTTTCTTT; CDR3: CAIGNPSGTEAFF
V: TRBV20-1; size: NA; D: NA; J: TRBJ2-3; DNA: TGCAGTGCTAGTTACTCAGATACGCAGTATTTT; CDR3: CSASYSDTQYF
V: TRBV4-3; size: NA; D: NA; J: TRBJ2-3; DNA: TGCGCCAGTTTTGAGCGAGGGCTTAGCACAGATACGCAGTATTTT; CDR3: CASFERGLSTDTQYF
V: TRBV25-1; size: NA; D: TRBD1; J: TRBJ2-1; DNA: TGTGCCAGCAAAGTAGCAGGGGGATACAATGAGCAGTTCTTC; CDR3: CASKVAGGYNEQFF
V: TRBV2; size: NA; D: NA; J: TRBJ2-3; DNA: TGTGCCAGCAAATTACTAGCTGGGGATACGCAGTATTTT; CDR3: CASKLLAGDTQYF
V: TRBV19; size: once; D: TRBD1; J: TRBJ1-4; DNA: TGTGCCAGTAGTAAAACCGGGACAGGGGAAGACGAAAAACTGTTTTTT; CDR3: CASSKTGTGEDEKLFF
V: TRBV27; size: NA; D: NA; J: TRBJ2-7; DNA: TGTGCCAGCAGTTTTGGTGCGGCGGGGGAGCAGTACTTC; CDR3: CASSFGAAGEQYF
V: TRBV6-5; size: NA; D: NA; J: TRBJ1-5; DNA: TGTGCCAGCAGTTACTCGATTAAAGAGGCCCAGCATTTT; CDR3: CASSYSIKEAQHF
V: TRBV30; size: NA; D: NA; J: TRBJ2-1; DNA: TGTGCCTGGAGATATGGTCCCAGTCCCTACAATGAGCAGTTCTTC; CDR3: CAWRYGPSPYNEQFF
V: TRBV7-7; size: NA; D: TRBD2; J: TRBJ2-3; DNA: TGTGCCAGCAGCTTGAACGGGGGGGACACAGATACGCAGTATTTT; CDR3: CASSLNGGDTDTQYF